A selection of T cell receptor beta chains follows, all from one sample in a study of blood T cell repertoires in COVID-19. Assay: immunoSEQ multiplex PCR; the TCRdb copy retains only in-frame clones and omits some. The data show about 270,000 clones, around 84% seen once. Material: peripheral blood. The receptors originated from a human donor with COVID-19, enrolled during active disease. The donor label of this sample is uncertain. CDR3s include the opening cysteine and the closing phenylalanine or tryptophan. D genes are given only for firm matches. A clone size is listed for some rows: how often the clone was seen (once, few, many), or a class if it is expanded.

13	TRBV12-3/TRBV12-4	NA	TRBD2	TRBJ2-7	CASKTSGLYEQYF	TGTGCCAGCAAGACTAGCGGGCTCTACGAGCAGTACTTC
14	TRBV30	NA	TRBD1	TRBJ1-2	CAWEGDRGDYGYTF	TGTGCCTGGGAAGGAGACAGGGGAGACTATGGCTACACCTTC
17	TRBV7-2	once	TRBD2	TRBJ2-3	CASSFPREGINTDTQYF	TGTGCCAGCAGCTTCCCCCGGGAGGGGATAAACACAGATACGCAGTATTTT
19	TRBV7-6	NA	TRBD2	TRBJ2-2	CASSLRGDGAGANTGELFF	TGTGCCAGCAGCTTACGAGGGGACGGGGCGGGAGCCAACACCGGGGAGCTGTTTTTT
13	TRBV2	NA	NA	TRBJ2-1	CASTPGVADEQFF	TGTGCCAGCACTCCGGGAGTTGCTGATGAGCAGTTCTTC
12	TRBV6-2/TRBV6-3	NA	TRBD1	TRBJ2-7	CASSVGGREQYF	TGTGCCAGCAGTGTAGGGGGCCGGGAGCAGTACTTC
17	TRBV5-1	NA	TRBD1	TRBJ2-1	CASSLAYGTGVESEQFF	TGCGCCAGCAGCTTGGCCTATGGTACAGGGGTGGAAAGTGAGCAGTTCTTC
12	TRBV30	NA	NA	TRBJ1-1	CAWSGTVGEAFF	TGTGCCTGGAGTGGTACAGTAGGTGAAGCTTTCTTT
16	TRBV6-5	NA	TRBD1	TRBJ1-5	CASSYLQGAGVQPQHF	TGTGCCAGCAGTTACCTGCAGGGGGCCGGGGTTCAGCCCCAGCATTTT
14	TRBV9	NA	NA	TRBJ2-3	CASSVEGGTDTQYF	TGTGCCAGCAGCGTAGAGGGGGGCACAGATACGCAGTATTTT
15	TRBV27	NA	TRBD1	TRBJ2-7	CASSLEGQGFNEQYF	TGTGCCAGCAGTTTGGAGGGACAGGGGTTCAACGAGCAGTACTTC
14	TRBV30	NA	NA	TRBJ1-5	CAWSPGLSNQPQHF	TGTGCCTGGAGCCCGGGTCTTAGCAATCAGCCCCAGCATTTT
17	TRBV19	NA	NA	TRBJ1-5	CASNTEIGGSGNQPQHF	TGTGCCAGTAACACCGAAATTGGGGGGTCGGGCAATCAGCCCCAGCATTTT
16	TRBV5-1	NA	TRBD2	TRBJ2-1	CASSLEGTSGRNEQFF	TGCGCCAGCAGCTTGGAGGGGACCAGCGGGAGGAATGAGCAGTTCTTC
15	TRBV30	NA	TRBD1	TRBJ2-7	CAWSVRGRGPYEQYF	TGTGCCTGGAGTGTACGGGGCAGGGGGCCCTACGAGCAGTACTTC
14	TRBV24-1	NA	TRBD2	TRBJ2-3	CATTPSGRTDTQYF	TGTGCCACCACGCCTAGCGGGAGGACAGATACGCAGTATTTT
11	TRBV12-3/TRBV12-4	NA	TRBD1	TRBJ2-7	CASRDRVEQYF	TGTGCCAGCAGGGACAGGGTCGAGCAGTACTTC
17	TRBV9	few	NA	TRBJ1-2	CASSSTVRTAFNYGYTF	TGTGCCAGCAGCTCAACGGTGAGGACAGCCTTTAACTATGGCTACACCTTC
15	TRBV2	NA	TRBD2	TRBJ2-2	CASSGLAGLTGELFF	TGTGCCAGCAGTGGACTAGCGGGTCTTACCGGGGAGCTGTTTTTT
14	TRBV7-8	NA	TRBD1	TRBJ1-2	CASSLSRQGDGYTF	TGTGCCAGCAGCTTATCCAGGCAGGGGGATGGCTACACCTTC
12	TRBV5-4	NA	NA	TRBJ2-7	CASSSTGSEQYF	TGTGCCAGCAGCTCTACAGGGAGCGAGCAGTACTTC
19	TRBV4-1	NA	TRBD2	TRBJ2-1	CASSQRFTRERECHNEQFF	TGCGCCAGCAGCCAACGATTTACGCGGGAGCGGGAGTGCCACAATGAGCAGTTCTTC
17	TRBV7-7	NA	TRBD2	TRBJ2-5	CASSSTRGAGGPGVQYF	TGTGCTAGCAGCTCAACCCGTGGGGCGGGAGGCCCCGGGGTCCAGTACTTC
16	TRBV7-9	NA	NA	TRBJ1-2	CASSFTGQEGIGGYTF	TGTGCCAGCAGCTTTACGGGACAAGAAGGGATCGGAGGCTACACCTTC
14	TRBV7-9	NA	NA	TRBJ1-6	CASSLAGRGSPLHF	TGTGCCAGCAGCTTAGCGGGTCGCGGTTCACCCCTCCACTTT
16	TRBV27	NA	TRBD2	TRBJ2-7	CASSSGWGLAAYEQYF	TGTGCCAGCAGTTCAGGTTGGGGACTAGCTGCCTACGAGCAGTACTTC
13	TRBV12-3/TRBV12-4	NA	NA	TRBJ1-1	CASSRREDTEAFF	TGTGCCAGCAGCAGAAGGGAGGACACTGAAGCTTTCTTT
15	TRBV28	NA	NA	TRBJ1-1	CASRIQGAENTEAFF	TGTGCCAGCAGGATTCAGGGCGCGGAGAACACTGAAGCTTTCTTT
11	TRBV29-1	NA	NA	TRBJ2-7	CSGGSGGEQYF	TGCAGCGGGGGATCGGGCGGGGAGCAGTACTTC
15	TRBV7-8	NA	NA	TRBJ2-5	CASSLGGGSEETQYF	TGTGCCAGCAGCTTAGGGGGGGGCTCCGAGGAGACCCAGTACTTC
17	TRBV21-1	NA	NA	TRBJ1-4	CASSKRKPPGGNEKLFF	TGTGCCAGCAGCAAAAGGAAGCCCCCAGGGGGGAATGAAAAACTGTTTTTT
14	TRBV28	NA	NA	TRBJ2-3	CASSGGPATDTQYF	TGTGCCAGCAGCGGTGGGCCCGCCACAGATACGCAGTATTTT
13	TRBV2	NA	NA	TRBJ1-5	CASSEGLGRPQHF	TGTGCCAGCAGTGAAGGCCTTGGGCGGCCCCAGCATTTT
17	TRBV11-1	few	NA	TRBJ2-7	CASSLASAGLSSYEQYF	TGTGCCAGCAGCTTAGCCTCCGCGGGTTTAAGCTCCTACGAGCAGTACTTC
17	TRBV19	NA	TRBD1	TRBJ2-6	CASSPPDRGAGANVLTF	TGTGCCAGTAGTCCCCCCGACAGGGGCGCTGGGGCCAACGTCCTGACTTTC
15	TRBV7-8	once	TRBD1	TRBJ1-2	CASSLGGQGAVGYTF	TGTGCCAGCAGCTTAGGGGGACAGGGGGCGGTTGGCTACACCTTC
12	TRBV28	NA	NA	TRBJ1-5	CAGCRGNQPQHF	TGTGCCGGCTGCAGGGGCAATCAGCCCCAGCATTTT
16	TRBV19	NA	NA	TRBJ2-3	CASSAQSGSLTDTQYF	TGTGCCAGTAGTGCCCAGTCCGGGTCACTCACAGATACGCAGTATTTT
16	TRBV7-6	once	TRBD2	TRBJ2-1	CASSSKWTSGLNEQFF	TGTGCCAGCAGCTCCAAGTGGACTAGCGGCCTCAATGAGCAGTTCTTC
14	TRBV28	NA	NA	TRBJ1-2	CASNLGDNNYGYTF	TGTGCCAGCAACCTGGGGGACAACAACTATGGCTACACCTTC
17	TRBV29-1	NA	TRBD2	TRBJ2-3	CSVEQPSGGSLTDTQYF	TGCAGCGTAGAGCAACCGAGCGGGGGATCCCTCACAGATACGCAGTATTTT
14	TRBV10-1	NA	TRBD1	TRBJ1-2	CASSAGQEGSGYTF	TGCGCCAGCAGTGCCGGACAGGAAGGTAGTGGCTACACCTTC
15	TRBV27	NA	TRBD1	TRBJ1-1	CASSDKGQANTEAFF	TGTGCCAGCAGTGACAAGGGACAGGCGAACACTGAAGCTTTCTTT
15	TRBV18	NA	TRBD1	TRBJ2-7	CASSPGQGGTYEQYF	TGTGCCAGCTCACCGGGACAGGGGGGTACCTACGAGCAGTACTTC
15	TRBV4-3	few	TRBD1	TRBJ2-7	CASSQDWQGAYEQYF	TGCGCCAGCAGCCAAGATTGGCAGGGGGCGTACGAGCAGTACTTC
14	TRBV7-2	NA	NA	TRBJ1-1	CATARGRENTEAFF	TGTGCCACCGCTAGAGGCCGAGAGAACACTGAAGCTTTCTTT
16	TRBV11-2	NA	NA	TRBJ2-3	CASSLGVGGDTDTQYF	TGTGCCAGCAGCTTAGGTGTAGGCGGGGACACAGATACGCAGTATTTT
15	TRBV6-5	NA	NA	TRBJ1-6	CASRAPISYNSPLHF	TGTGCCAGCAGAGCTCCTATCTCCTATAATTCACCCCTCCACTTT